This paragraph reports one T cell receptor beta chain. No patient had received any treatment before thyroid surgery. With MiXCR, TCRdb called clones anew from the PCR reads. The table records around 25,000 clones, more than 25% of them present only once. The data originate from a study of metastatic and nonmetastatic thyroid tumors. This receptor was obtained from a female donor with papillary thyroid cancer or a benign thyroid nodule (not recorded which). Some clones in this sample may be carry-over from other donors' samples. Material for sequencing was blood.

In nucleotides, the CDR3 is TGTGCCACCAGCCGCCGTCGAACTAGCAGGGTCCCTAATGAGCAGTTCTTC. This sequence encodes CATSRRRTSRVPNEQFF. The chain is built from TRBV15 and TRBJ2-1, with a possible D match to TRBD2 (6 bases). The length of the CDR3 is 17 residues. Germline V lookup: CDR1 LNHNV, CDR2 YYDKDF (reference sequence). V was trimmed by 5 bases and J by 7 bases, leaving 24 bases between them.